Given below is one TCR beta chain in context. These data come from a study of blood T cell repertoires in COVID-19. About the research overall: The United States, Italy and Spain were the sources of the acute and convalescent COVID-19 samples.

Per the germline V gene, CDR1 is SNHLY and CDR2 is FYNNEI. Trimming pared 1 base from V and 3 bases from J, leaving 10 bases between. CDR3 length: 14 residues. Sequencing used immunoSEQ multiplex PCR; TCRdb keeps in-frame clones, though not all of them. The sample yields hundreds of thousands of clones, around 86% seen once. The TCR sequence derives from a woman between 40 and 55 years old who had recovered from COVID-19. V usage is TRBV2 and J usage is TRBJ2-7; possibly TRBD2 for D (6 bases). The sample comprised peripheral blood. CDR3 in amino acids: CASSEDGLHYEQYF. CDR3 in DNA: TGTGCCAGCAGTGAAGATGGACTACACTACGAGCAGTACTTC.